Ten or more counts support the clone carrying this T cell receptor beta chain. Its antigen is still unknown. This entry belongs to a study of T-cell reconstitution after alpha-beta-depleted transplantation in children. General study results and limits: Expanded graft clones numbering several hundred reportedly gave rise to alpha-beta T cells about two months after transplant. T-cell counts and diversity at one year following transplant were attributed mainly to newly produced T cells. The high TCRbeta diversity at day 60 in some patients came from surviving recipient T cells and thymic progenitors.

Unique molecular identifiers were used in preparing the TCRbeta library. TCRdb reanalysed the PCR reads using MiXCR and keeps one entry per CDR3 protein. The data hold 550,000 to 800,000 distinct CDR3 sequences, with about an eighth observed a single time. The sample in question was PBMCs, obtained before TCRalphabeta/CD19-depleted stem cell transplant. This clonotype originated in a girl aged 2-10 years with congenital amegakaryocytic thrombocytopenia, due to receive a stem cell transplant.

CDR3 region: CASSFVLAERETQYF. Here the CDR3 DNA reads TGCGCCAGCAGCTTCGTGCTAGCGGAGAGGGAGACCCAGTACTTC. The chain employs TRBV5-1 and TRBJ2-5; the match to TRBD2 covers 7 bases. CDR1 and CDR2 from the germline V gene are SGHRS and YFSETQ. The CDR3 spans 15 residues. The V segment lost 2 bases and the J segment 5 bases; nucleotides outside the gene matches: 9.